The 21 T cell receptor beta chains given below trace back to one sample, sequenced in a study of OX40 agonist ivuxolimab in advanced cancers. Data came from immunoSEQ multiplex PCR; TCRdb stores just in-frame clones and leaves some out. The repertoire includes 70,000 or so clones, 80% to 90% of them detected once, and 2% to 2.5% sits in the top ten. The sequences come from CD4+ or CD8+ T cells sorted from blood, collected in a trial of the OX40 agonist ivuxolimab. Source of these receptors: an adult with an advanced solid tumor such as melanoma, head and neck, liver or kidney cancer.

The sample holds a few counts of this clone. The rearrangement links TRBV19 to TRBJ1-5, with a tentative D call TRBD1 (5 bases). Trimming took off 3 bases at V and 1 base at J, with 7 bases between the two ends. CDR1 is LNHDA and CDR2 is SQIVND in the germline V gene (reference sequence). The length of the CDR3 is 14 residues. CDR3 in amino acids: CASSIWGSNQPQHF. The CDR3 DNA follows: TGTGCCAGTAGTATCTGGGGCAGCAATCAGCCCCAGCATTTT.

The J gene is TRBJ2-2, the V gene TRBV5-4; 9 bases are shared with TRBD1. The ends lost 0 bases at V and 0 bases at J; junction bases unmatched: 3. The CDR3 is 17 amino acids. CDR1 and CDR2 from the germline V gene are SGHNT and YYREEE (reference sequence). CDR3 nucleotide sequence: TGTGCCAGCAGCTTGGGGGGACAGGGCGCGAACACCGGGGAGCTGTTTTTT. Amino acid sequence: CASSLGGQGANTGELFF. Filled out from reference TRBV5-4 and TRBJ2-2, the complete variable domain reads ETGVTQSPTHLIKTRGQQVTLRCSSQSGHNTVSWYQQALGQGPQFIFQYYREEENGRGNFPPRFSGLQFPNYSSELNVNALELDDSALYLCASSLGGQGANTGELFFGEGSRLTVL.

This chain uses TRBV5-6 with TRBJ2-5; D ambiguous. Germline lookup yields CDR1 SGHDT and CDR2 YYEEEE. V lost 0 bases, J lost 2 bases, and 11 bases lay in between. This CDR3 has 15 residues. CDR3 in amino acids: CASSLGLTSQETQYF. The CDR3 DNA sequence: TGTGCCAGCAGCTTGGGCCTCACTTCTCAAGAGACCCAGTACTTC.

The chain carries TRBV28 and TRBJ1-4; 7 nucleotides align to TRBD1. The J segment lost 3 bases and the V segment lost 2 bases, leaving 9 bases of the junction unmatched. CDR3 length equals 17 residues. Germline CDR1 MDHEN, CDR2 SYDVKM. The CDR3: CASSLRGPGQPNEKLFF. The DNA of the CDR3 is TGTGCCAGCAGTTTAAGGGGGCCGGGACAGCCTAATGAAAAACTGTTTTTT.

The J gene is TRBJ1-1, the V gene TRBV4-1, with D unresolved. The V end lost 0 bases, the J end lost 0 bases, and 11 bases lay between the germline ends. CDR3 length: 16 amino acids. The V gene's germline CDR1 is MGHRA and CDR2 YSYEKL. The CDR3 DNA reads TGCGCCAGCAGCCAAGATAGCTTTACTATGAACACTGAAGCTTTCTTT. Residues: CASSQDSFTMNTEAFF.

The chain links TRBV29-1 to TRBJ2-5; possibly TRBD1 for D (6 bases). CDR1 is SQVTM, CDR2 ANQGSEA, per germline. The CDR3 has 13 residues. Trimming removed 7 bases from V and 1 base from J, with 13 bases in between. CDR3 nucleotide sequence: TGCAGCGCAAGGACAGCGACCCAAGAGACCCAGTACTTC. The encoded protein is CSARTATQETQYF.

The chain is built from TRBV7-2 and TRBJ2-1; TRBD2 might be the D (5 bases). The CDR3 consists of 15 residues. CDR1 is SGHTA and CDR2 is FQGNSA in the germline V gene. Trimming shortened V by 3 bases and J by 7 bases, and 16 bases separated the two germline ends. DNA for the CDR3: TGTGCCAGCAGCTTCCTAGCCATAAGGGCGAATGAGCAGTTCTTC. Residues: CASSFLAIRANEQFF.

DNA of the CDR3: TGTGCCAGCAGCTTAAGGCAGGGCCTTTACGAGCAGTACTTC. Protein product: CASSLRQGLYEQYF. The chain links TRBV7-8 to TRBJ2-7; D is perhaps TRBD1 (5 bases). The CDR3 covers 14 residues. The germline gives CDR1 SGHVS, CDR2 FQNEAQ. The V and J ends lost 2 bases and 4 bases respectively, with 12 bases between them.

This clone was found a few times. This chain connects TRBV30 to TRBJ2-7; 7 bases fit TRBD1. Germline V gene lookup returns CDR1 GTSNPN and CDR2 SVGIG (reference sequence). The CDR3 runs to 13 residues. J lost 5 bases, V lost 4 bases, and 8 bases had no gene match. The DNA for the CDR3 is TGTGCCTGGAATCCCGACAGGGACGACGAGCAGTACTTC. It codes for CAWNPDRDDEQYF.

The gene calls are TRBV7-6 and TRBJ2-7, with a weak D call TRBD1 (5 bases). The CDR3 has 11 residues. Deletions cut 4 bases from V and 5 bases from J, with 6 bases between. Germline-derived CDR1 and CDR2 are SGHVS and FNYEAQ. CDR3 coding DNA: TGTGCCAGCAGCTCAGGGCACGAGCAGTACTTC. The encoded protein is CASSSGHEQYF.

V is TRBV30 and J is TRBJ2-7; 10 bases map to TRBD1. The trim removed 2 bases at V and 9 bases at J, leaving 10 bases unmatched. The germline V gene encodes CDR1 GTSNPN and CDR2 SVGIG (reference sequence). The CDR3 is 14 amino acids. The DNA of the CDR3 is TGTGCCTGGAGTACGATGGGACAGGGGAGGGGGCAGTACTTC. The encoded protein is CAWSTMGQGRGQYF.

V is TRBV30 and J is TRBJ1-6; D is unresolved. The CDR3 contains 13 residues. Germline CDR1 is GTSNPN and CDR2 is SVGIG (reference sequence). Trimming took off 4 bases at V and 10 bases at J, with 14 bases between the two ends. The CDR3: CAWTLRSGSPLHF. The CDR3 bases are TGTGCCTGGACCCTACGGTCCGGGTCACCCCTCCACTTT.

V and J are TRBV5-1 and TRBJ2-3, with D possibly matching TRBD2 (6 bases). Between the trimmed V and J ends, which lost 0 bases and 6 bases, there was a span of 14 bases. The CDR3 contains 15 residues. Germline CDR1 and CDR2: SGHRS and YFSETQ. The CDR3 coding sequence is TGCGCCAGCAGCTTGGCCCTCAGCGGGCCGGATACGCAGTATTTT. It is translated as CASSLALSGPDTQYF.

The J gene is TRBJ2-7, the V gene TRBV6-6, with 9 bases lining up with TRBD2. The CDR3 runs 15 residues. From germline, CDR1 is MNHNY and CDR2 SVGAGI (reference sequence). The V segment lost 6 bases and the J segment 5 bases; nucleotides outside the gene matches: 11. The CDR3 sequence is CASRTRLAGKDEQYF. The DNA of the CDR3 is TGTGCCAGCAGAACGCGTCTAGCGGGAAAGGACGAGCAGTACTTC.

This clone was seen only once. This chain joins TRBV7-3 and TRBJ1-1, with unresolved D. Per germline, CDR1 SGHTA and CDR2 FQGTGA. The CDR3 is made up of 13 amino acids. V dropped 5 bases and J dropped 0 bases, with 7 bases sitting between them. The CDR3 DNA follows: TGTGCCAGCAGCCCTTACTTGAACACTGAAGCTTTCTTT. Residues: CASSPYLNTEAFF.

The V and J genes are TRBV9 and TRBJ2-1; no clear D gene. Germline values: CDR1 SGDLS, CDR2 YYNGEE. V lost 0 bases and J 7 bases, leaving 11 bases between the germline ends. The CDR3 runs to 14 residues. The DNA of the CDR3 is TGTGCCAGCAGCGTAGCGGGTTTGAGAAATGAGCAGTTCTTC. The encoded protein is CASSVAGLRNEQFF.

The chain employs TRBV6-1 and TRBJ2-4; possibly TRBD2 for D (5 bases). V was trimmed by 1 base and J by 3 bases, leaving 13 bases between them. Germline V gene data show CDR1 as MNHNS and CDR2 as SASEGT. The CDR3 has 16 amino acids. As DNA, the CDR3 is TGTGCCAGCAGTGAAGGCCTCCGTCGGGGCAAAAACATTCAGTACTTC. Translation gives CASSEGLRRGKNIQYF.

This clone occurred once. CDR3 loop: CASNASQITDTQYF. CDR3 DNA: TGTGCCAGCAATGCCAGTCAGATCACAGATACGCAGTATTTT. V and J are TRBV2 and TRBJ2-3, with D uncertain. V was pared by 7 bases and J by 2 bases, with 13 bases between. The CDR3 runs to 14 residues. The V gene's germline CDR1 is SNHLY and CDR2 FYNNEI.

The rearrangement uses TRBV9 and TRBJ1-3; 8 bases align to TRBD1. CDR3 length: 15 amino acids. J lost 3 bases, V lost 4 bases, and 6 bases had no gene match. CDR1 is SGDLS and CDR2 is YYNGEE in the germline V gene. The CDR3 sequence is CASSPARGLGNTIYF. The CDR3, as DNA: TGTGCCAGCAGCCCCGCCAGGGGGCTTGGAAACACCATATATTTT.

The rearrangement links TRBV7-8 to TRBJ1-1; D is unresolved. Germline V CDR1 and CDR2: SGHVS, FQNEAQ. The ends were cut back, 0 bases at V and 3 bases at J, with 8 bases in the middle. The CDR3 contains 14 residues. The chain's CDR3 is CASSLAEKDTEAFF. CDR3 in DNA: TGTGCCAGCAGCTTAGCAGAGAAGGACACTGAAGCTTTCTTT.

The chain carries TRBV6-5 and TRBJ2-5; D unresolved. The V and J ends lost 4 bases and 4 bases respectively, with 10 bases between them. The CDR3 consists of 13 residues. CDR1 MNHEY and CDR2 SVGAGI come from the germline V gene. CDR3 residues: CASSLTRAETQYF. The CDR3, as DNA: TGTGCCAGCAGTTTGACACGGGCAGAGACCCAGTACTTC.